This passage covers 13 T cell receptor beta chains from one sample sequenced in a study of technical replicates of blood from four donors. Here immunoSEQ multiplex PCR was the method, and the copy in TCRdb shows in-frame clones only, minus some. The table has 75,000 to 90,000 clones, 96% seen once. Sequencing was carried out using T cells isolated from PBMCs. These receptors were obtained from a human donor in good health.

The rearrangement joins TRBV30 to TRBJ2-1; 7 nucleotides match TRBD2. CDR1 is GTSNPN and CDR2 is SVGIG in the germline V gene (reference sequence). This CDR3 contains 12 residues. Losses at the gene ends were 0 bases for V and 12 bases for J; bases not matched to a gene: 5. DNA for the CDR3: TGTGCCTGGAGTGTTTTAATAGCGGGGCAGTTCTTC. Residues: CAWSVLIAGQFF.

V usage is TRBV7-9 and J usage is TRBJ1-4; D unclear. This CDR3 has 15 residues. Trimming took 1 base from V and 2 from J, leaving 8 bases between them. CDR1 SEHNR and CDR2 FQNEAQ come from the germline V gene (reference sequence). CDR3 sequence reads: CASSLETGTNEKLFF. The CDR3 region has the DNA TGTGCCAGCAGCTTAGAGACGGGGACTAATGAAAAACTGTTTTTT. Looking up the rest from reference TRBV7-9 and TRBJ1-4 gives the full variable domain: DTGVSQNPRHKITKRGQNVTFRCDPISEHNRLYWYRQTLGQGPEFLTYFQNEAQLEKSRLLSDRFSAERPKGSFSTLEIQRTEQGDSAMYLCASSLETGTNEKLFFGSGTQLSVL.

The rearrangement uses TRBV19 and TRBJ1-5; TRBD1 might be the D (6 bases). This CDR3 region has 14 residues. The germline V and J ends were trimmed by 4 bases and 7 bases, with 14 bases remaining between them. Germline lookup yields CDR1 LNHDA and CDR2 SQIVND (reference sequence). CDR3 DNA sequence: TGTGCCAGTAGTACCTCCCGACAGGTCCAGCCCCAGCATTTT. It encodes CASSTSRQVQPQHF.

The chain's CDR3 is CASSGGTGSYEQYF. CDR3 in DNA: TGCGCCAGCAGTGGGGGGACAGGGTCCTACGAGCAGTACTTC. The V call is TRBV5-1, the J call TRBJ2-7; TRBD1 aligns across 9 bases. The CDR3 runs 14 residues. The germline V gene encodes CDR1 SGHRS and CDR2 YFSETQ. The junction had 4 bases not matched to a gene; V was cut back by 5 bases and J by 1 base. The variable domain in full, completed from reference TRBV5-1 and TRBJ2-7, reads KAGVTQTPRYLIKTRGQQVTLSCSPISGHRSVSWYQQTPGQGLQFLFEYFSETQRNKGNFPGRFSGRQFSNSRSEMNVSTLELGDSALYLCASSGGTGSYEQYFGPGTRLTVT.

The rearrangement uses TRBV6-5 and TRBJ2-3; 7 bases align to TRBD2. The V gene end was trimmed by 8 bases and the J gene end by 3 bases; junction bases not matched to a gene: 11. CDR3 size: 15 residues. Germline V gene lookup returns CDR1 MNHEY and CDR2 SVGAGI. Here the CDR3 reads CASGRAHRRTDTQYF. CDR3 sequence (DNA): TGTGCCAGCGGGAGGGCCCACCGGAGGACAGATACGCAGTATTTT.

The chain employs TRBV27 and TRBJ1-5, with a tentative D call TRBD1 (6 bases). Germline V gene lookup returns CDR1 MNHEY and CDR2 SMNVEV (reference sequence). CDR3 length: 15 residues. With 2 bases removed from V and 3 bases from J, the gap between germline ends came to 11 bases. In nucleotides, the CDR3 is TGTGCCAGCAGTTTAAAGGACAGATACAATCAGCCCCAGCATTTT. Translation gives CASSLKDRYNQPQHF.

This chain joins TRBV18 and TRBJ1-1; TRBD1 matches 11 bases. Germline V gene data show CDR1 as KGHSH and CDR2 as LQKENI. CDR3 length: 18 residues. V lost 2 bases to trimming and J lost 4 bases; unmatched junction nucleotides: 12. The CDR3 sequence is CASSPISTDRGQATEAFF. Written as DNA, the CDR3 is TGTGCCAGCTCACCAATAAGTACGGACAGGGGGCAAGCCACTGAAGCTTTCTTT.

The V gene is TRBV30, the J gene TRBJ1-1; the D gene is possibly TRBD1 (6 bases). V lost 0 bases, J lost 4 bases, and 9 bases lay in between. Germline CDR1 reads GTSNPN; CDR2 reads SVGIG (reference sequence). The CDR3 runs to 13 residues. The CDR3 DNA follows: TGTGCCTGGAGTGTGGGGGGGGCCACTGAAGCTTTCTTT. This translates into CAWSVGGATEAFF.

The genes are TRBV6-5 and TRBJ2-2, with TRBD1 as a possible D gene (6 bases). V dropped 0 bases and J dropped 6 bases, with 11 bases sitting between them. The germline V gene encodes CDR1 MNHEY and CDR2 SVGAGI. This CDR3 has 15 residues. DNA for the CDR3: TGTGCCAGCAGTTACTCTGGGGGCGCGTCCGGGGAGCTGTTTTTT. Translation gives CASSYSGGASGELFF.

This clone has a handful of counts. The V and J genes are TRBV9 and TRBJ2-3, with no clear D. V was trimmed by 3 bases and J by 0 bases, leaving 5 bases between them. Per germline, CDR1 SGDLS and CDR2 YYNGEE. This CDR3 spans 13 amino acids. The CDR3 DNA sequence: TGTGCCAGCAGCGGGCCGAGCACAGATACGCAGTATTTT. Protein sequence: CASSGPSTDTQYF.

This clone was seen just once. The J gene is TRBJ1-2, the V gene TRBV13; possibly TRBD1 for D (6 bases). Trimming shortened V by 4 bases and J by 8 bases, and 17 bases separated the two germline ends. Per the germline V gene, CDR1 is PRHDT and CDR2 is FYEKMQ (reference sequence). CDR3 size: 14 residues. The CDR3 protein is CASSSPALGAGYTF. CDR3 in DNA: TGTGCCAGCAGCTCTCCGGCGCTGGGGGCGGGCTACACCTTC. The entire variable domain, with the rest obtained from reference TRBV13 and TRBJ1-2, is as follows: AAGVIQSPRHLIKEKRETATLKCYPIPRHDTVYWYQQGPGQDPQFLISFYEKMQSDKGSIPDRFSAQQFSDYHSELNMSSLELGDSALYFCASSSPALGAGYTFGSGTRLTVV.

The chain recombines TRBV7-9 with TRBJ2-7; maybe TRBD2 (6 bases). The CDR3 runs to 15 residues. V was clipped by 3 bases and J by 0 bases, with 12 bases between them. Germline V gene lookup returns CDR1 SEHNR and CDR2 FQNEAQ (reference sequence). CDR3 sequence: CASSLRSSDSYEQYF. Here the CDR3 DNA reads TGTGCCAGCAGCTTGAGGTCTAGCGACTCCTACGAGCAGTACTTC.

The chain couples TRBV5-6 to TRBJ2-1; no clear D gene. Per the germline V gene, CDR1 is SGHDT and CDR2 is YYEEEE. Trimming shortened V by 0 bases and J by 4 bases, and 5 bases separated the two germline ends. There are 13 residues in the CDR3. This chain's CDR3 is CASSLVFYNEQFF. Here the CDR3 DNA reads TGTGCCAGCAGCTTGGTCTTTTACAATGAGCAGTTCTTC. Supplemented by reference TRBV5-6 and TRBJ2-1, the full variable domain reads DAGVTQSPTHLIKTRGQQVTLRCSPKSGHDTVSWYQQALGQGPQFIFQYYEEEERQRGNFPDRFSGHQFPNYSSELNVNALLLGDSALYLCASSLVFYNEQFFGPGTRLTVL.